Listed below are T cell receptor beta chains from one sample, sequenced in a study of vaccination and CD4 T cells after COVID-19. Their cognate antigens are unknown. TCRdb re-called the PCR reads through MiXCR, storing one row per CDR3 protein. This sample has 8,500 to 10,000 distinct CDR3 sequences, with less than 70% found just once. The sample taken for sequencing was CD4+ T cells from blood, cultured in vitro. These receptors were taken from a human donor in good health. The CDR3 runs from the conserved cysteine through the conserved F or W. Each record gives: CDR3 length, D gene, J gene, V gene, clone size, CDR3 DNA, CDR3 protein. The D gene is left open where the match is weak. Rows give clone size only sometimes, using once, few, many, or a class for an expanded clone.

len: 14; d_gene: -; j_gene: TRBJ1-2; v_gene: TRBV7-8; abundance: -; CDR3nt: TGTGCCAGCAGCTTCCCGGGGGCACTAGGTGGCTACACCTTC; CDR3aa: CASSFPGALGGYTF
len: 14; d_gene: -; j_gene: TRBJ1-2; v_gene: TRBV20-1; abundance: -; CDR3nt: TGCAGTGCTAGCTTGGCCAATGGGGGCTATGGCTACACCTTC; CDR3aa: CSASLANGGYGYTF
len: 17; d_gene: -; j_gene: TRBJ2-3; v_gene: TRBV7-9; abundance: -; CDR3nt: TGTGCCAGCAGCTTATTCGGGGGCGGGAAGAGCACAGATACGCAGTATTTT; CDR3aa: CASSLFGGGKSTDTQYF
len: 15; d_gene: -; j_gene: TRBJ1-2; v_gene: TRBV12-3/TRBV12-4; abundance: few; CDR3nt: TGTGCCAGCAGTTTGAGTACAGGGAATAACTATGGCTACACCTTC; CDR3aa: CASSLSTGNNYGYTF
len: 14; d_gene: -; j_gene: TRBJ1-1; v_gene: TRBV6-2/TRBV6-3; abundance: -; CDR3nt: TGTGCCAGCAGTTCCTCATGGGTGAACACTGAAGCTTTCTTT; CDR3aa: CASSSSWVNTEAFF
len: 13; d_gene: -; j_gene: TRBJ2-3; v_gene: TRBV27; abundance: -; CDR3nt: TGTGCCAGCAGCCACGGACAGACAGATACGCAGTATTTT; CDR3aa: CASSHGQTDTQYF
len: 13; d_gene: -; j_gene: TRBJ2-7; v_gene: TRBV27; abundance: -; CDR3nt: TGTGCCAGCCGGATATCGGGGGCGGGGGAGCAGTACTTC; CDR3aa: CASRISGAGEQYF
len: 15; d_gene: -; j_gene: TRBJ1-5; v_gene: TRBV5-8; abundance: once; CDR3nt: TGTGCCAGCAGCTTACGGGGCATGAGCAATCAGCCCCAGCATTTT; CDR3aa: CASSLRGMSNQPQHF
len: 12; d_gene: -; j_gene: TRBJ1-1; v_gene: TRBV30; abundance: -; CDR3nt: TGTGCCTGGGGCAGGATGGACACTGAAGCTTTCTTT; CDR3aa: CAWGRMDTEAFF
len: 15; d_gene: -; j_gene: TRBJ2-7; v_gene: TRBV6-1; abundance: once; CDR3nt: TGTGCCAGCAGTGGTCGGGCCCTGTGGGGTTACGAGCAGTACTTC; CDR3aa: CASSGRALWGYEQYF
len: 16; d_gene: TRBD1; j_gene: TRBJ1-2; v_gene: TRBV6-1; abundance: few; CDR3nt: TGTGCCAGCAGACTACCGCCGGGACAGGATTACTATGGCTACACCTTC; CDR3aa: CASRLPPGQDYYGYTF
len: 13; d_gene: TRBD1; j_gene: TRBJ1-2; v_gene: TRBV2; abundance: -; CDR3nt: TGTGCCAGCAGTCGAGGACAGGCGGAGGGCTACACCTTC; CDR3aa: CASSRGQAEGYTF
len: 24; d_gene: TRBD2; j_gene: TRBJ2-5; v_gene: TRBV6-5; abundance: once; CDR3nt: TGTGCCAGCAGTTACTCGAACTCTAACAGGTTAGTCAGGAGCGGGAGGGGTGCTAGAGAGACCCAGTACTTC; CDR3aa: CASSYSNSNRLVRSGRGARETQYF
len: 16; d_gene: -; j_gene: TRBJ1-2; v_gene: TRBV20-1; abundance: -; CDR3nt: TGCAGTGCTAGCCCTCGACTGGGAGGGATTAACTATGGCTACACCTTC; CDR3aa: CSASPRLGGINYGYTF
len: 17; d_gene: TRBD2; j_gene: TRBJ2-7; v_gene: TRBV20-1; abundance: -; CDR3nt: TGCAGTGCTAGAGACAGAAGCGGGGGCCGGAGCTCCTACGAGCAGTACTTC; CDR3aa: CSARDRSGGRSSYEQYF
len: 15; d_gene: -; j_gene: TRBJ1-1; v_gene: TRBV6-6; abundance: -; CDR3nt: TGTGCCAGCAGCCGGCCAGGGGCGGGGAACACTGAAGCTTTCTTT; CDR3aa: CASSRPGAGNTEAFF
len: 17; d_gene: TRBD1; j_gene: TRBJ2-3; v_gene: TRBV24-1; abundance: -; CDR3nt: TGTGCCACCAGTGATTTCACCGGGACAGGGGGTGAAGATACGCAGTATTTT; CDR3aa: CATSDFTGTGGEDTQYF
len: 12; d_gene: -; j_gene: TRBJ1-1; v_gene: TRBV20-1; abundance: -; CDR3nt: TGCAGTGCTAGAGATCAGAGAACTGAAGCTTTCTTT; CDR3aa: CSARDQRTEAFF
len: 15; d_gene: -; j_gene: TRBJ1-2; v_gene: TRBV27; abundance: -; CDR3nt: TGTGCCAGCAGTTTATACCCCGGCCAGGGTTCGGGCTACACCTTC; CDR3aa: CASSLYPGQGSGYTF
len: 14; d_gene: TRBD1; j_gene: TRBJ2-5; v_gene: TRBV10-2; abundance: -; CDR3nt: TGCGCCGGCAGTTGGGACAGGGGGAAAGAGACCCAGTACTTC; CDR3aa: CAGSWDRGKETQYF
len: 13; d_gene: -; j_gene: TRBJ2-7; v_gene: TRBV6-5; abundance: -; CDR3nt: TGTGCCAGCAGTCTACTCAATGAGGGCGAGCAGTACTTC; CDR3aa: CASSLLNEGEQYF
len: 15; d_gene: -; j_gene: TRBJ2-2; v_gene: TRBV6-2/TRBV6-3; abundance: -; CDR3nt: TGTGCCAGCAGTTACTCGAGTAAGGGTCCCGGGGAGCTGTTTTTT; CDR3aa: CASSYSSKGPGELFF
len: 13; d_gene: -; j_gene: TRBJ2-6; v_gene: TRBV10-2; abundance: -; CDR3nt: TGCGCCAGCTCTTCTCCCGGGGCCAACGTCCTGACTTTC; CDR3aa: CASSSPGANVLTF
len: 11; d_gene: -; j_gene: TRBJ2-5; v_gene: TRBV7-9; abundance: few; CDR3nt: TGTGCCAGCAGGGCTGGGGAGACCCAGTACTTC; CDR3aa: CASRAGETQYF
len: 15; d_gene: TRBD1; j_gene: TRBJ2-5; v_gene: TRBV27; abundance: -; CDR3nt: TGTGCCAGCAGCCCCGGACAGGTCCTCCAAGAGACCCAGTACTTC; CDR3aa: CASSPGQVLQETQYF
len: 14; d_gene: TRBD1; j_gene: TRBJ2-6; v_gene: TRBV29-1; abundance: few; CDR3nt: TGCAGCGTAGCGACAGGGCCTGGGGCCAACGTCCTGACTTTC; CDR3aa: CSVATGPGANVLTF
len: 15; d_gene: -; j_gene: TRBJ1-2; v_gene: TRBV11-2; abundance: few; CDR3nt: TGTGCCAGCAGCCCCCCGGGGCAGGGGTGGTATGGCTACACCTTC; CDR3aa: CASSPPGQGWYGYTF
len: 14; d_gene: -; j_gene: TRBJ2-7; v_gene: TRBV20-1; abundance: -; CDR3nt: TGCAGTGCTAGAGATCACAGGGCTCCCTACGAGCAGTACTTC; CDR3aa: CSARDHRAPYEQYF
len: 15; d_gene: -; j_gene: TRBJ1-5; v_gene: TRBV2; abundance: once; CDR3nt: TGTGCCAGCAGGAAGGTGGACACCGTCAATCAGCCCCAGCATTTT; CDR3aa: CASRKVDTVNQPQHF
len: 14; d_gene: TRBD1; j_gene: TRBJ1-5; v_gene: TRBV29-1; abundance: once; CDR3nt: TGCAGCGTTGTGGTGACAGGGGGGGGGCAGCCCCAGCATTTT; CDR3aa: CSVVVTGGGQPQHF
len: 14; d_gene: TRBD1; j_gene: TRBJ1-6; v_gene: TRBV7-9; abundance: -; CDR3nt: TGTGCCAGCAGCCCACACGGACAGGGTTCGCCCCTCCACTTT; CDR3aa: CASSPHGQGSPLHF
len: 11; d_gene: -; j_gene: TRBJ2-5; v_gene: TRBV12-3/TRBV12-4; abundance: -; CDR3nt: TGTGCCAGCAGGGGAGTGAAGACCCAGTACTTC; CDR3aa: CASRGVKTQYF
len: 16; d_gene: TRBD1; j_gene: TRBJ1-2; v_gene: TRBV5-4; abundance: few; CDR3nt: TGTGCCAGCAGCCCCGCAGGGGGAAAGTTGGGAAGTGGCTACACCTTC; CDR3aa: CASSPAGGKLGSGYTF
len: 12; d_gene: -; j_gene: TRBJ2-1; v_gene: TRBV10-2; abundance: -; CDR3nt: TGCGCCAGCGCTGTCCTAGCGAATGAGCAGTTCTTC; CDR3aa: CASAVLANEQFF
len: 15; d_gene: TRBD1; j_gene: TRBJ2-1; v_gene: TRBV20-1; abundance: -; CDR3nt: TGCAGTGCTAGACCAGTGGGGACAGGGGCGAATGAGCAGTTCTTC; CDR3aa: CSARPVGTGANEQFF
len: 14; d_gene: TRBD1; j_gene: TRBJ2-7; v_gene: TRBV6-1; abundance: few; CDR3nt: TGTGCCAGCAACGAAGGGGGCGGAATAAACGAGCAGTACTTC; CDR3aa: CASNEGGGINEQYF
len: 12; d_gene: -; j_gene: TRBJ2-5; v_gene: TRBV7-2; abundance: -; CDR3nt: TGTGCCAGCAGCCCCTCCCTCGAGACCCAGTACTTC; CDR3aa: CASSPSLETQYF
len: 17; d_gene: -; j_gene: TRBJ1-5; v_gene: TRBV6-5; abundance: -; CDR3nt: TGTGCCAGCAGTTACTCCGGTGGGACACTTAGCAATCAGCCCCAGCATTTT; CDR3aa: CASSYSGGTLSNQPQHF
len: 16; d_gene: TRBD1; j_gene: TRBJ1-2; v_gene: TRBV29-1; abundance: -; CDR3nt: TGCAGCGTTGAAGGGGGACAGGGTAGGGGGAACTATGGCTACACCTTC; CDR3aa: CSVEGGQGRGNYGYTF
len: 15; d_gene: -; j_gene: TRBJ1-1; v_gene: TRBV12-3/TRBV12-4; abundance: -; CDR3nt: TGTGCCAGCAGTTTAAGGGACACAATGAACACTGAAGCTTTCTTT; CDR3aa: CASSLRDTMNTEAFF
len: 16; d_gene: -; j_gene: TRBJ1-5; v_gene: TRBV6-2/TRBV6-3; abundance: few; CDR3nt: TGTGCCAGCAGTCCGGGTACAGGGATCGGCAATCAGCCCCAGCATTTT; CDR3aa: CASSPGTGIGNQPQHF
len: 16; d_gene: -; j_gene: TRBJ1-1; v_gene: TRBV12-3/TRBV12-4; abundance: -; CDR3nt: TGTGCCAGCAGCTCCCCCGGGACGGGGATTCACACTGAAGCTTTCTTT; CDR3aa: CASSSPGTGIHTEAFF
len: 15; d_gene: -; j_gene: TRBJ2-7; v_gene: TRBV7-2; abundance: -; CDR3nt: TGTGCCAGCAGCCTCGGGGACGGGAAATCCTACGAGCAGTACTTC; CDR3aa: CASSLGDGKSYEQYF
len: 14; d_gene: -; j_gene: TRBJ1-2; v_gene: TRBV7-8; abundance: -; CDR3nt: TGTGCCAGCAGCCCCGAGACCCCAACGGGAGGCTACACCTTC; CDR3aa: CASSPETPTGGYTF
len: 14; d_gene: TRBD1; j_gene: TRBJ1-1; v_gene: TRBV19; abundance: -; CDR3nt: TGTGCCAGCAAGACATTGACAGGGGGCGGAGGAGCTTTCTTT; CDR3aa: CASKTLTGGGGAFF
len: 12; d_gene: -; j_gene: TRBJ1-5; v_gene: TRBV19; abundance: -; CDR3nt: TGTGCCAGTAGGCCGGGACACCAGCCCCAGCATTTT; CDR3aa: CASRPGHQPQHF
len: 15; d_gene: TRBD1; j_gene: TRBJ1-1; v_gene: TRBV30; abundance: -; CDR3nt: TGTGCCTGGAGACAATCTGAGACAGGGGGGCCTGAAGCTTTCTTT; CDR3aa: CAWRQSETGGPEAFF
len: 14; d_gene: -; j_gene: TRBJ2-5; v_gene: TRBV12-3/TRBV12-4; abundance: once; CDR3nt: TGTGCCAGTTCTAGGGGAGGAAAAGGGGAGACCCAGTACTTC; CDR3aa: CASSRGGKGETQYF
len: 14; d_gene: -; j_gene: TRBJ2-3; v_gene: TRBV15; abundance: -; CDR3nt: TGTGCCACCAGCGCCGGCCGGGCCCCAGATACGCAGTATTTT; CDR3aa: CATSAGRAPDTQYF
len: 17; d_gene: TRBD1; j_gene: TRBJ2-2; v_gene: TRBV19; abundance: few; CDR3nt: TGTGCCAGTAGTGGTCGGCCAGGGGGCGCGAACACCGGGGAGCTGTTTTTT; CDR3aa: CASSGRPGGANTGELFF
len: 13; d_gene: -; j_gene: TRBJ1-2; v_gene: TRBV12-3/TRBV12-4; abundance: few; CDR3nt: TGTGCCAGCAGTTTAGGTGCCTTATATGGCTACACCTTC; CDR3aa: CASSLGALYGYTF
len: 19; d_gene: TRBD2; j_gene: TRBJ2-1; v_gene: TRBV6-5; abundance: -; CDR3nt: TGTGCCAGCAGTTACTCGAAAGGGGTCGATAGCGGGAACTACAATGAGCAGTTCTTC; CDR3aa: CASSYSKGVDSGNYNEQFF
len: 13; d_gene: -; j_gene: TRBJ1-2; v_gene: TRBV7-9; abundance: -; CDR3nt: TGTGCCAGCAGCTTAAGGGACATCTCTGGCTACACCTTC; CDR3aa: CASSLRDISGYTF